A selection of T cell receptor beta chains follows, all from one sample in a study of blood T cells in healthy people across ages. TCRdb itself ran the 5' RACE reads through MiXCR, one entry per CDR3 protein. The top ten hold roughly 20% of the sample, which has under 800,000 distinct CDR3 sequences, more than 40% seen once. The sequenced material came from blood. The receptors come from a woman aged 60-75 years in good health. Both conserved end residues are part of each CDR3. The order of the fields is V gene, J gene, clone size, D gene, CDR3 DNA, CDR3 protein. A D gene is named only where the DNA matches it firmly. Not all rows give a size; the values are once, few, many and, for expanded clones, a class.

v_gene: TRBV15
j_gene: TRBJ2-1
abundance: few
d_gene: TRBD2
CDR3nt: TGTGCCACCAGCAGGGGGAGTATCGGACTAGCTATTATATCCTACAATGAGCAGTTCTTC
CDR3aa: CATSRGSIGLAIISYNEQFF

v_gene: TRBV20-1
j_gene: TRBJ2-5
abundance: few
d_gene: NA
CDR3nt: TGCAGTGCTATGAGAGGGGGGCAAGAGACCCAGTACTTC
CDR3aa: CSAMRGGQETQYF

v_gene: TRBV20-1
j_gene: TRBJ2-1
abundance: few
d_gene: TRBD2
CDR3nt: TGCAGTGCTAGTTGGCTAGCGGGGGGTGAGCAGTTCTTC
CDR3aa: CSASWLAGGEQFF

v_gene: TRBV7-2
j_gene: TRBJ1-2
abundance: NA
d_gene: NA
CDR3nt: TGTGCCAGCAGCTTAGTGTTCAGTACTAACTATGGCTACACCTTC
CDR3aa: CASSLVFSTNYGYTF

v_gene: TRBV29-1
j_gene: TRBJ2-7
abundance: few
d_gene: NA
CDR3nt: TGCAGCGTTGATACAGGGAAAGGTTACGAGCAGTACTTC
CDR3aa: CSVDTGKGYEQYF

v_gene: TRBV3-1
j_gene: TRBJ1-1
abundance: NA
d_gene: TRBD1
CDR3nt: TGTGCCAGCAGCCATGGGACAGGGGTCAACACTGAAGCTTTCTTT
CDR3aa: CASSHGTGVNTEAFF

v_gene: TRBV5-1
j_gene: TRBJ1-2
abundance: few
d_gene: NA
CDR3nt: TGCGCCAGCAGCTTGGCCGGACCGACCTATGGCTACACCTTC
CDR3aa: CASSLAGPTYGYTF

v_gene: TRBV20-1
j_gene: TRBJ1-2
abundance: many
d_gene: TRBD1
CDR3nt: TGCAGTGCTAGAGATGTGGCGGGACAGGGGGCCTCGCATGGCTACACCTTC
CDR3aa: CSARDVAGQGASHGYTF

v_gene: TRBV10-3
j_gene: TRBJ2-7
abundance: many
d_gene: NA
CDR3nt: TGTGCCATCAGTGAAGGGACATCGGGCTCCTACGAGCAGTACTTC
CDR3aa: CAISEGTSGSYEQYF

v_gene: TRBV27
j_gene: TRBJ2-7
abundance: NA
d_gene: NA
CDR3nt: TGTGCCAGCAGTGCTGTCACAGGAAGCTCCTACGAGCAGTACTTC
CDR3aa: CASSAVTGSSYEQYF

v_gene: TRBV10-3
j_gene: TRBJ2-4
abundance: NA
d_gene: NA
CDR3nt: TGTGCCATCAGTGAGTCGCCGGGGGCGCGTGGCTTGGACATTCAGTACTTC
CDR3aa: CAISESPGARGLDIQYF

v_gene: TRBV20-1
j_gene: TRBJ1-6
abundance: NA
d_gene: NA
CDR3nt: TGCAGTGCCGCACCGAGACACAGTAATTCACCCCTCCACTTT
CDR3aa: CSAAPRHSNSPLHF

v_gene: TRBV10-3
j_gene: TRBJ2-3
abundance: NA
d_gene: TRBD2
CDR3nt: TGTGCCATCAGTGAAAACCACATAGGACTAGCGGGGGGTAGAGATACGCAGTATTTT
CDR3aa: CAISENHIGLAGGRDTQYF

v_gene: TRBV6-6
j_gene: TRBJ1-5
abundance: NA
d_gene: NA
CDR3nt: TGTGCCAGCAGTTACGGGGATAATCAGCCCCAGCATTTT
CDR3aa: CASSYGDNQPQHF

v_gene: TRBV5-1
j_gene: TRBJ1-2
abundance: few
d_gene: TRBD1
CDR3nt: TGCGCCAGCAGCTTGAGTGGGGACAGCTATGTGAAAGGCTACACCTTC
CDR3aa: CASSLSGDSYVKGYTF

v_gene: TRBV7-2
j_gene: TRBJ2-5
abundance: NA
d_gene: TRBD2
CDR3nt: TGTGCCAGCAGCTTGGCGGGAGGGCGGGAAGAGACCCAGTACTTC
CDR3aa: CASSLAGGREETQYF

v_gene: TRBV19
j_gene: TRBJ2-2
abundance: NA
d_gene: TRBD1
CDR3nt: TGTGCCAGTAGTCCGGGACAGTTCACCGGGGAGCTGTTTTTT
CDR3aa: CASSPGQFTGELFF

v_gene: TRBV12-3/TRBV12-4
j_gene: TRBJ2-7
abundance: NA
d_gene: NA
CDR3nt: TGTGCCAGCAGTTTCGGCTGGGGGAGCGAGCAGTACTTC
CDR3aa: CASSFGWGSEQYF

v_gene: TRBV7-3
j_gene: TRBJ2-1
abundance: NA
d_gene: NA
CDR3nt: TGTGCCAGCAGCCCACCGGGCAGAACAAATGAGCAGTTCTTC
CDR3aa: CASSPPGRTNEQFF

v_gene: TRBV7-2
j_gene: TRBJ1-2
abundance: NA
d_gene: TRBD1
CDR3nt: TGTGCCAGCACCTTGAATACAGGGGCCTCGGGAGACGGTGGCTACACCTTC
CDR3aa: CASTLNTGASGDGGYTF

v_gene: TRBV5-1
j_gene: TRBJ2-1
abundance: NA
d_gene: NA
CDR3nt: TGCGCCAGCAGCGCCGGGACGCATTACAATGAGCAGTTCTTC
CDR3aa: CASSAGTHYNEQFF

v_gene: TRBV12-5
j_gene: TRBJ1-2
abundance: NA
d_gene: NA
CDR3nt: TGTGCTAGTGCCCGGGACAACTATGGCTACACCTTC
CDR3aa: CASARDNYGYTF

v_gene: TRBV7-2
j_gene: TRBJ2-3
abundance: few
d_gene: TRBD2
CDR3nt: TGTGCCAGCAGCTTAGAGAGGACTAGCGGGAGCTTCGCAGATACGCAGTATTTT
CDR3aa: CASSLERTSGSFADTQYF

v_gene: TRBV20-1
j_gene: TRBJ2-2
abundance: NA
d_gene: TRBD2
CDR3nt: TGCAGTGCCGAACGGGGGGGAAAAGGCGGGGAGCTGTTTTTT
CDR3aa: CSAERGGKGGELFF

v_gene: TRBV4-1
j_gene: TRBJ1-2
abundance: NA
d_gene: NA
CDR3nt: TGCGCCAGCAGCAAAGTACAGGGAGTAGGCAACTATGGCTACACCTTC
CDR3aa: CASSKVQGVGNYGYTF

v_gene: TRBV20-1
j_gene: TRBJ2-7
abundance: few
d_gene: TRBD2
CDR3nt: TGCAGTGTGAGGAGGACTAGCTACGAGCAGTACTTC
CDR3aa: CSVRRTSYEQYF

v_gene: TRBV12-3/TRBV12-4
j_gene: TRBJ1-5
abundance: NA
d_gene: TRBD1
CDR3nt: TGTGCCAGCAGTCCCAACAGGGGGAGCAATCAGCCCCAGCATTTT
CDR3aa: CASSPNRGSNQPQHF

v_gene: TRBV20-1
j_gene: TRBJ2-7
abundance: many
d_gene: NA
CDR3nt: TGCAGTGCTAGAGTTCCCCTGCAGAGCTCCTACGAGCAGTACTTC
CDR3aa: CSARVPLQSSYEQYF

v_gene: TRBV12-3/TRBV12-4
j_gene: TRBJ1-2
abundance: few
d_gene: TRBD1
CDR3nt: TGTGCCAGCAGAGCGACAGGGTTTGGCTACACCTTC
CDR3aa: CASRATGFGYTF

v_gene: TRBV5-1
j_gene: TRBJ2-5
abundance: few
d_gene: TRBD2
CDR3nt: TGCGCCAGCAGCTTGGACGGACTAGCGGGGGGTATAAAGACCCAGTACTTC
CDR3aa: CASSLDGLAGGIKTQYF

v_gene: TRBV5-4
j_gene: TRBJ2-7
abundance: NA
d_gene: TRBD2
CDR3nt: TGTGCCAGCAGCTTTAGCGGGAGAGTCCCCTACAATGAGCAGTACTTC
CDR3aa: CASSFSGRVPYNEQYF

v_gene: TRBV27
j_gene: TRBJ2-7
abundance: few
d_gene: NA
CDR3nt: TGTGCCAGCAGTTTAAGGCGGGCCTACGAGCAGTACTTC
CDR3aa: CASSLRRAYEQYF

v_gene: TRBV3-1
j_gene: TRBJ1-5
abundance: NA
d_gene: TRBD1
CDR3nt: TGTGCCAGCAGCCAAGGGTGGAAGGGGGCTCAGCCCCAGCATTTT
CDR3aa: CASSQGWKGAQPQHF

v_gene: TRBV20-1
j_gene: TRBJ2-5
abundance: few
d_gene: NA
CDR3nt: TGCAGTCCAAAGGGGGTGAACCAAGAGACCCAGTACTTC
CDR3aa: CSPKGVNQETQYF

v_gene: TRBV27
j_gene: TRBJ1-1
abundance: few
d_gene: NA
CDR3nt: TGTGCCAGCTCTGAGCAGGGACATCGCACTGAAGCTTTCTTT
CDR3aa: CASSEQGHRTEAFF

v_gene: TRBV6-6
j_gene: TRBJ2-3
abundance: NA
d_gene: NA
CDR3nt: TGTGCCAGCAGTACGAGTTTTGGGGGCCTGAATACGCAGTATTTT
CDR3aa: CASSTSFGGLNTQYF

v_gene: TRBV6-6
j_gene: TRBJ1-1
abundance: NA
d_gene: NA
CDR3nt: TGTGCCAGCAGTTATGCTCGGGGGGCTGGCACTGAAGCTTTCTTT
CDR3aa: CASSYARGAGTEAFF

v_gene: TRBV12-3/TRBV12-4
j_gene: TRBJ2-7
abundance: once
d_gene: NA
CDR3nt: TGTGCCAGCAGTCCCGCTCCATGGACCGTGAGCGAGCAGTACTTC
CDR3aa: CASSPAPWTVSEQYF

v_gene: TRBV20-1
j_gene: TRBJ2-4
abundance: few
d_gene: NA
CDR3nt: TGCAGTGCTAGAGAAACCGAAAGCATTCAGTACTTC
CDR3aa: CSARETESIQYF

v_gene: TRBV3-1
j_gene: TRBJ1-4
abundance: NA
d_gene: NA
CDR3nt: TGTGCCAGCAGCCCCCGAGGATACAGGGAGGATGAAAAACTGTTTTTT
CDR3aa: CASSPRGYREDEKLFF

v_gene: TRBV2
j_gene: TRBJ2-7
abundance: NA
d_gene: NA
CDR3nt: TGTGCCAGCACCATGGGCTACTCCTACGGGCAGTACTTC
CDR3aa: CASTMGYSYGQYF

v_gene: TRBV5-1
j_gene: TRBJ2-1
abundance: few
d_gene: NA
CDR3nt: TGCGCCAGCAGCTCAAGGGCCCTTCCCCATGAGCAGTTCTTC
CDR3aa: CASSSRALPHEQFF